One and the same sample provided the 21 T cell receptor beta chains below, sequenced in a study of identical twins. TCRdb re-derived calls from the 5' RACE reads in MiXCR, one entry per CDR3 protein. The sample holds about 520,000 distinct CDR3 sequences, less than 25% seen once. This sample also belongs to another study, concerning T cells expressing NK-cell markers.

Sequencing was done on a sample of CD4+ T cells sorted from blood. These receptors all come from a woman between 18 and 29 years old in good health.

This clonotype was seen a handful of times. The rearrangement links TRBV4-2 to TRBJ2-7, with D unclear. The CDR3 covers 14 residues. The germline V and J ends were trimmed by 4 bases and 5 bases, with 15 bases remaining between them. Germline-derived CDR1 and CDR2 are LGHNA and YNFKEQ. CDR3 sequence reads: CASSPLLGGNEQYF. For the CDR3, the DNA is TGTGCCAGCAGCCCACTTCTAGGCGGTAACGAGCAGTACTTC.

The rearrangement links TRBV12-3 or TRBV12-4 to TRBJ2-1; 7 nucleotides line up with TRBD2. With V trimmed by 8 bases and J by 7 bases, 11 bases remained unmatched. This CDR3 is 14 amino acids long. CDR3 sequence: CASWRASGGNEQFF. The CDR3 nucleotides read TGTGCCAGCTGGCGGGCTAGCGGAGGGAATGAGCAGTTCTTC.

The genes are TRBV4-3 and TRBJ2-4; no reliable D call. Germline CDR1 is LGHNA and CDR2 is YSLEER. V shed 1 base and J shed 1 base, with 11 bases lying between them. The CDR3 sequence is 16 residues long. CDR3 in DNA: TGCGCCAGCAGCCAAGTCCGTGGTGGGGCCAAAAACATTCAGTACTTC. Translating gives CASSQVRGGAKNIQYF.

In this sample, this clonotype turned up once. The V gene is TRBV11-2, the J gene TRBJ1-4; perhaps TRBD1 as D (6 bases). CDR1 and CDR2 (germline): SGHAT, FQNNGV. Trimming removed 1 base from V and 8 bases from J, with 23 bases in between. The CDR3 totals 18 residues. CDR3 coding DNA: TGTGCCAGCAGCTTAGTAGGAGTTTCGGGGGGCCCTAGGGAAAAACTGTTTTTT. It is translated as CASSLVGVSGGPREKLFF.

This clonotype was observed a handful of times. This CDR3 is CSARRGGGNEQYF. The CDR3 nucleotides read TGCAGTGCCAGGCGGGGAGGGGGCAACGAGCAGTACTTC. The rearrangement uses TRBV20-1 and TRBJ2-7; either TRBD1 or TRBD2 may supply D (7 bases each). Germline V gives CDR1 DFQATT, CDR2 SNEGSKA (reference sequence). Trimming removed 6 bases at V and 5 bases at J, with 17 bases between. This CDR3 has 13 residues.

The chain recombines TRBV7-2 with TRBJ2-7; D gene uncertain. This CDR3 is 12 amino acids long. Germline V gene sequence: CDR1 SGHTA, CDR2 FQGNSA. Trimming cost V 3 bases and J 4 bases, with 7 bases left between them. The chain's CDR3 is CASSFIRYEQYF. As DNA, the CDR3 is TGTGCCAGCAGCTTTATCCGGTACGAGCAGTACTTC.

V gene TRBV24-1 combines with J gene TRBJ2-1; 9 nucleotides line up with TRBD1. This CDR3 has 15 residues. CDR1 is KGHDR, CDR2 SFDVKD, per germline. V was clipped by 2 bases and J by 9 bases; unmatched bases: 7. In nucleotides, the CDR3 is TGTGCCACCAGTGATTCTTTGACAGGGGGAGGTGAGCAGTTCTTC. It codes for CATSDSLTGGGEQFF.

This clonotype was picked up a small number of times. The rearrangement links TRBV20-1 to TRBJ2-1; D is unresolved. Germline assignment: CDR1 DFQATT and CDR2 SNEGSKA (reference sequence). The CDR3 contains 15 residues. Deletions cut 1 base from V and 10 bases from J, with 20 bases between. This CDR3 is CSARVVGSVIPEQFF. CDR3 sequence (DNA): TGCAGTGCTAGAGTGGTAGGATCAGTAATCCCAGAGCAGTTCTTC.

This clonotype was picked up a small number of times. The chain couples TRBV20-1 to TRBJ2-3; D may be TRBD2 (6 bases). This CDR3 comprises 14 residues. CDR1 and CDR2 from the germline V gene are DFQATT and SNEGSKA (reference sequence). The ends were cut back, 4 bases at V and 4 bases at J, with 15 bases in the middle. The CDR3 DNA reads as TGCAGTGCTACCCCCGGGGGTGCCCCAGATACGCAGTATTTT. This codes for CSATPGGAPDTQYF.

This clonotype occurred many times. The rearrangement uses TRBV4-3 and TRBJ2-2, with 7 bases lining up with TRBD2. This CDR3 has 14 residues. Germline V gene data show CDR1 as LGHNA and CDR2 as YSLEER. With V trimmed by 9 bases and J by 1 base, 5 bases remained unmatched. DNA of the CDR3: TGCGCCAGTTCGACTAGCTGGAACACCGGGGAGCTGTTTTTT. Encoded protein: CASSTSWNTGELFF.

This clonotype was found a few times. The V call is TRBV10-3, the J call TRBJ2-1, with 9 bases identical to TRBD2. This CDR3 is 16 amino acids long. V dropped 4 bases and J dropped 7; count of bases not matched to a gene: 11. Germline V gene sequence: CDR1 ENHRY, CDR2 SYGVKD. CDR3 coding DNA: TGTGCCATCAGTGGAACCTCTAGCGGGGTTGGGAATGAGCAGTTCTTC. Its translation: CAISGTSSGVGNEQFF.

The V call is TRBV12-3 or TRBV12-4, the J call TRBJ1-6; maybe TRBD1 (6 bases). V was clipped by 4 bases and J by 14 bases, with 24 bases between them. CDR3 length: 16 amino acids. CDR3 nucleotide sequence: TGTGCCAGCAGTTCTAGAAAGACAGGCTCCCGAGGAGCCCTCCACTTT. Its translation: CASSSRKTGSRGALHF.

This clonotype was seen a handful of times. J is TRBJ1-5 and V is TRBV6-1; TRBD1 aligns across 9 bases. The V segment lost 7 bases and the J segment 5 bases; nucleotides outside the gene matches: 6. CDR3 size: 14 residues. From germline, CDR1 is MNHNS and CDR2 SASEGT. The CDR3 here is CASKGTGLDQPQHF. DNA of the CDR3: TGTGCCAGCAAGGGGACAGGGCTGGATCAGCCCCAGCATTTT.

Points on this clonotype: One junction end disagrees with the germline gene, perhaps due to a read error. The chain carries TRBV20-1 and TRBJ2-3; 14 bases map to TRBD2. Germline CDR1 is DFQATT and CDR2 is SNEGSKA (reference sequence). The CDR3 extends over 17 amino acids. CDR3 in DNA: TGCTGTGCTAGGGGAGGGACTAGCGGGGGTGGCACAGATACGCAGTATTTT. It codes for CCARGGTSGGGTDTQYF.

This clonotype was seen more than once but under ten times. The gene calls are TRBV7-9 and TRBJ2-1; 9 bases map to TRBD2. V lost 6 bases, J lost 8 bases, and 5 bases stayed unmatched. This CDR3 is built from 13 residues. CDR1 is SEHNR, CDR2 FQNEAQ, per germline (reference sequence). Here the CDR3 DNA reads TGTGCCAGCAGGGCTAGCGGGGTTTATGAGCAGTTCTTC. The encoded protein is CASRASGVYEQFF.

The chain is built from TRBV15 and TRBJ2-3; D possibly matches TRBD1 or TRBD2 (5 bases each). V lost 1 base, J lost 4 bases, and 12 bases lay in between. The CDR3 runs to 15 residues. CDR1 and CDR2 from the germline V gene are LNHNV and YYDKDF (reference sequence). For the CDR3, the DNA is TGTGCCACCAGCAGAGCCCTAGGGGAGTCAGATACGCAGTATTTT. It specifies CATSRALGESDTQYF.

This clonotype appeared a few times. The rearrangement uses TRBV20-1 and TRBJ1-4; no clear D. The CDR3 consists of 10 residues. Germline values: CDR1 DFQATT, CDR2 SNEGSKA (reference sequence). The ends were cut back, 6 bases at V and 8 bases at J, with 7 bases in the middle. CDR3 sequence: CSAGREKLFF. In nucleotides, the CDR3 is TGCAGTGCCGGTCGAGAAAAACTGTTTTTT.

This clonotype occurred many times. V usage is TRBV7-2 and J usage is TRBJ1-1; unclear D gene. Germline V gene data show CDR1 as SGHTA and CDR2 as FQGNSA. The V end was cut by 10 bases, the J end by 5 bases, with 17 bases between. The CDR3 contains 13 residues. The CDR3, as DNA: TGTGCCACTACGGCAATCATGGGGACTGAAGCTTTCTTT. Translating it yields CATTAIMGTEAFF.

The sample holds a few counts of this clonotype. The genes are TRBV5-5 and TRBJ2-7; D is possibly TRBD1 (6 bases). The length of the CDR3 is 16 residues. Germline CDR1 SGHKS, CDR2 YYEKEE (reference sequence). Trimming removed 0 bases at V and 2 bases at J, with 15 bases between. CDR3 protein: CASSLVRTATTYEQYF. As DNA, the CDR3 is TGTGCCAGCAGCTTGGTCCGGACAGCTACTACCTACGAGCAGTACTTC.

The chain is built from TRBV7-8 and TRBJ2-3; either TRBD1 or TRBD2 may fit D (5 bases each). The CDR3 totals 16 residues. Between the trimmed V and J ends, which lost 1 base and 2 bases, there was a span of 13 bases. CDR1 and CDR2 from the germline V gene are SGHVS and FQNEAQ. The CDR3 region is CASSLEGRSVTDTQYF. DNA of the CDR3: TGTGCCAGCAGCTTAGAGGGACGGTCGGTCACAGATACGCAGTATTTT.

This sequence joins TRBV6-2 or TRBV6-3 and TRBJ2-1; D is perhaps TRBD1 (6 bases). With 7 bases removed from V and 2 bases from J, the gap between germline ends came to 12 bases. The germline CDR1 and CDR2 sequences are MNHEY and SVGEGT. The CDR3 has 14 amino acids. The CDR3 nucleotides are TGTGCCAGCATTCGACGACAGGCCTACAATGAGCAGTTCTTC. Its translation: CASIRRQAYNEQFF.